The 12 T cell receptor beta chains presented below share a single source sample, sequenced in a study of vaccination and CD4 T cells after COVID-19. The Oncomine TCR Beta short-read assay was what sequenced the DNA obtained from cultured CD4+ T cells. TCRdb re-derived calls from the PCR reads in MiXCR, one entry per CDR3 protein. The sample lists about 16,000 distinct CDR3 sequences, 53% occurring once. These receptors have no known antigen. As for treatment: approximately nine-day PBMC culture with coronavirus spike peptide pools or control peptides (ViraFEST assay). The source material was CD4+ T cells from blood, cultured in vitro, sampled before SARS-CoV-2 vaccination. These receptors came from a human donor who had recovered from COVID-19.

The chain links TRBV19 to TRBJ2-3; 11 bases are a match to TRBD2. Trimming removed 3 bases from V and 3 bases from J; junction bases left unmatched: 2. This CDR3 is built from 15 residues. From germline, CDR1 is LNHDA and CDR2 SQIVND (reference sequence). The CDR3 loop is CASSMGLAVTDTQYF. The CDR3 DNA reads TGTGCCAGTAGTATGGGACTAGCGGTGACAGATACGCAGTATTTT.

The chain recombines TRBV7-9 with TRBJ1-3; D remains ambiguous. This CDR3 is built from 16 residues. Germline CDR1 and CDR2: SEHNR and FQNEAQ (reference sequence). V lost 1 base and J 0 bases, leaving 10 bases between the germline ends. CDR3 DNA: TGTGCCAGCAGCTTAGGAGCGGTGGGCTCTGGAAACACCATATATTTT. Translating gives CASSLGAVGSGNTIYF.

This clonotype has a handful of counts. The rearrangement links TRBV24-1 to TRBJ1-5; D gene uncertain. Germline-derived CDR1 and CDR2 are KGHDR and SFDVKD. The CDR3 extends over 14 amino acids. Trimming took off 4 bases at V and 7 bases at J, with 13 bases between the two ends. The CDR3 reads CATSDSLRSQPQHF. The DNA for the CDR3 is TGTGCCACCAGTGACTCACTAAGGAGCCAGCCCCAGCATTTT.

V usage is TRBV7-9 and J usage is TRBJ1-6; D is undetermined. Germline lookup yields CDR1 SEHNR and CDR2 FQNEAQ (reference sequence). The CDR3 extends over 15 amino acids. V lost 1 base and J 9 bases, leaving 13 bases between the germline ends. CDR3 amino acids: CASSLDGLHVSPLHF. CDR3 bases: TGTGCCAGCAGCTTAGATGGGCTCCACGTTTCACCCCTCCACTTT.

The V call is TRBV7-2, the J call TRBJ2-3; tentatively, D is TRBD1 (6 bases). V was pared by 1 base and J by 3 bases, with 8 bases between. The CDR3 runs 14 residues. From germline, CDR1 is SGHTA and CDR2 FQGNSA. The DNA of the CDR3 is TGTGCCAGCAGCTTAGGGACAGTAACAGATACGCAGTATTTT. Amino acid sequence: CASSLGTVTDTQYF.

J is TRBJ2-7 and V is TRBV7-2; D remains ambiguous. V was cut by 0 bases and J by 0 bases, with 3 bases left in between. The CDR3 consists of 13 residues. Germline V gives CDR1 SGHTA, CDR2 FQGNSA. The CDR3 region is CASSLARSYEQYF. CDR3 nucleotide sequence: TGTGCCAGCAGCTTAGCCCGCTCCTACGAGCAGTACTTC.

The chain combines TRBV30 with TRBJ1-5, with D perhaps TRBD1 (6 bases). Trimming pared 0 bases from V and 7 bases from J, leaving 10 bases between. The CDR3 loop spans 13 amino acids. Germline V gives CDR1 GTSNPN, CDR2 SVGIG (reference sequence). The CDR3 DNA sequence: TGTGCCTGGAGTGTAGGGGGGATCCAGCCCCAGCATTTT. It specifies CAWSVGGIQPQHF.

J is TRBJ2-7 and V is TRBV6-5; 9 bases are a match to TRBD2. V trimming: 2 bases; J trimming: 0 bases; junction bases outside the gene matches: 2. The CDR3 sequence is 15 residues long. The V gene's germline CDR1 is MNHEY and CDR2 SVGAGI. For the CDR3, the DNA is TGTGCCAGCAGTTACGCGGGAGGGTTCTCCTACGAGCAGTACTTC. Protein: CASSYAGGFSYEQYF.

This clonotype was detected a few times. The V gene is TRBV20-1, the J gene TRBJ1-2; the D gene is possibly TRBD1 (6 bases). CDR1 is DFQATT and CDR2 is SNEGSKA in the germline V gene (reference sequence). Trimming shortened V by 5 bases and J by 2 bases, and 15 bases separated the two germline ends. This CDR3 has 14 residues. The CDR3 bases are TGCAGTGCTTTGGACAGCGTGTTGAACTATGGCTACACCTTC. Residues: CSALDSVLNYGYTF.

This rearrangement joins TRBV12-3 or TRBV12-4 to TRBJ2-7, with TRBD2 identical over 9 bases. The trim removed 3 bases at V and 5 bases at J, leaving 8 bases unmatched. The CDR3 has 15 amino acids. The CDR3 spells CASSFSSGMIHEQYF. CDR3 nucleotides: TGTGCCAGCAGTTTCTCTAGCGGGATGATCCACGAGCAGTACTTC.

The CDR3 sequence: CAWSRRESEQFF. CDR3 in DNA: TGTGCCTGGAGTAGGCGGGAGAGTGAGCAGTTCTTC. V and J are TRBV30 and TRBJ2-1; the match to TRBD2 covers 7 bases. V gave up 2 bases and J gave up 9 bases; unmatched junction bases: 4. There are 12 residues in the CDR3. CDR1 is GTSNPN and CDR2 is SVGIG in the germline V gene (reference sequence).

This clonotype was observed a few times. CDR3 nucleotides: TGTGCCAGTACCGACAGGGTCAACCAGCCCCAGCATTTT. Encoded protein: CASTDRVNQPQHF. This rearrangement joins TRBV19 to TRBJ1-5; 7 nucleotides align to TRBD1. CDR1 LNHDA and CDR2 SQIVND come from the germline V gene (reference sequence). The V gene end was trimmed by 7 bases and the J gene end by 7 bases; junction bases not matched to a gene: 7. The CDR3 extends over 13 amino acids.